This entry is about one TCR beta chain. Its cognate antigen is unknown. The treatment was: 15 to 20 received Ad26.COV2.S at low or high dose, single or two shots; about five received placebo; per-sample allocation not given. The study sampled participants on day 63 after the first vaccine or placebo injection. This sample was included in a study of Ad26.COV2.S vaccination and SARS-CoV-2 variants. Whole-study findings and limits: Possibly, TCR breadth and depth analyses underestimated total T cell responses.

Assay used: immunoSEQ multiplex PCR; TCRdb lists only in-frame clones, some missing. Of 300,000 to 400,000 clones listed, more than 85% are singletons. Germline CDR1 reads KGHSY; CDR2 reads FQNENV. The CDR3 is made up of 15 amino acids. Trimming cost V 4 bases and J 9 bases, with 19 bases left between them. This sample comprised peripheral blood, obtained in a trial of Ad26.COV2.S vaccine versus placebo. This clonotype was obtained from a person between 18 and 60 years old who received the Ad26.COV2.S COVID-19 vaccine or a placebo. V is TRBV16 and J is TRBJ2-1; D may be TRBD2 (7 bases). The CDR3 loop is CASSPVRGGQGEQFF. The CDR3 DNA reads as TGTGCCAGCAGCCCCGTGAGGGGGGGCCAGGGTGAGCAGTTCTTC.